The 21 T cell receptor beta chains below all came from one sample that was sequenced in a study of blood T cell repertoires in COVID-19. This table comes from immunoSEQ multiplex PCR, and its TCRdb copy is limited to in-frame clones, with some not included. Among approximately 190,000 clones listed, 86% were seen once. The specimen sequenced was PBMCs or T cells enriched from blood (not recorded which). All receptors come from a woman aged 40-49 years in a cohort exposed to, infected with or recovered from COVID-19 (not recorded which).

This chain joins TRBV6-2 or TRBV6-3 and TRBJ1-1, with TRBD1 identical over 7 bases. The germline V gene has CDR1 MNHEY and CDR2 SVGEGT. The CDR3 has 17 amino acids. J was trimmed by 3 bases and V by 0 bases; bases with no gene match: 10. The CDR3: CASSYSSTGSLHTEAFF. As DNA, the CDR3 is TGTGCCAGCAGTTACTCGTCGACAGGGTCTCTACACACTGAAGCTTTCTTT.

As DNA, the CDR3 is TGTGCCACCAGTGGGGGACAGGGGGCTTGGGACGAGCAGTACTTC. Protein product: CATSGGQGAWDEQYF. The chain is built from TRBV24-1 and TRBJ2-7; 12 bases map to TRBD1. This CDR3 has 15 residues. The trim removed 5 bases at V and 5 bases at J, leaving 6 bases unmatched. Germline V gene sequence: CDR1 KGHDR, CDR2 SFDVKD.

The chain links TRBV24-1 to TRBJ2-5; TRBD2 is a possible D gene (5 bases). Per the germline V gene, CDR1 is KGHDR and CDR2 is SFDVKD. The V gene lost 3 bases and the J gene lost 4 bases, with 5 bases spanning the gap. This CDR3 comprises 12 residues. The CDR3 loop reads CATSDRGETQYF. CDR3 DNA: TGTGCCACCAGTGATCGGGGAGAGACCCAGTACTTC.

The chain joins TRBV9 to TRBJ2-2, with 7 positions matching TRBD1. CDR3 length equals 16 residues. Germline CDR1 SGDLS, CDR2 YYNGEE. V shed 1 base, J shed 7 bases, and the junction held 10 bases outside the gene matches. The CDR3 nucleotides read TGTGCCAGCAGCGTAACTGAGGGGGCAAACCGCGGGGAGCTGTTTTTT. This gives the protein CASSVTEGANRGELFF.

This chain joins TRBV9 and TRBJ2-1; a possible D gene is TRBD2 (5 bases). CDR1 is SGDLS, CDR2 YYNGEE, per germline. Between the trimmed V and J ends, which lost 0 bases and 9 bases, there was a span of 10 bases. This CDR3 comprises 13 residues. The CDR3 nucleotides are TGTGCCAGCAGCGTAGTCACTAGTGGTGAGCAGTTCTTC. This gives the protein CASSVVTSGEQFF.

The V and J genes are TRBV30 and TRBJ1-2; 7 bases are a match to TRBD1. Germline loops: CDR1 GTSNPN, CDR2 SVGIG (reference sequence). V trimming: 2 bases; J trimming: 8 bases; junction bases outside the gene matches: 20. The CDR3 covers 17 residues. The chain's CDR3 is CAWSIGLGRGLYGGYTF. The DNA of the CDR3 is TGTGCCTGGAGTATTGGCCTCGGGAGGGGGCTCTATGGAGGCTACACCTTC.

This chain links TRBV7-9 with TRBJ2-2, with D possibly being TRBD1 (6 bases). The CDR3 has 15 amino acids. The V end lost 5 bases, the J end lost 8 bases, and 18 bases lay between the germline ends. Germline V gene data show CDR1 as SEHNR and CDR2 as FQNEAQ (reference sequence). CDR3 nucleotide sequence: TGTGCCAGCAGCCCCACCGGGACACCGAGAGGGGAGCTGTTTTTT. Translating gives CASSPTGTPRGELFF.

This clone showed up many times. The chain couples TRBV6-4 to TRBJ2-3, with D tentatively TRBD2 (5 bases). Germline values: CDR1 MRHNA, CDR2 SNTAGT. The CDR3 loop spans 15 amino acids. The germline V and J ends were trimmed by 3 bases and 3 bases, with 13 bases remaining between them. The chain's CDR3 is CASSEYGSETDTQYF. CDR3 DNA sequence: TGTGCCAGCAGTGAATATGGGAGCGAAACAGATACGCAGTATTTT.

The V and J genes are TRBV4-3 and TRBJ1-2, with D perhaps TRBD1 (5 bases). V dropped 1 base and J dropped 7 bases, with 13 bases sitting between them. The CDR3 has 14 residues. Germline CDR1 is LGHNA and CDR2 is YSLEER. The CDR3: CASSQVTGLVGYTF. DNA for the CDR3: TGCGCCAGCAGCCAAGTTACAGGTCTGGTTGGCTACACCTTC.

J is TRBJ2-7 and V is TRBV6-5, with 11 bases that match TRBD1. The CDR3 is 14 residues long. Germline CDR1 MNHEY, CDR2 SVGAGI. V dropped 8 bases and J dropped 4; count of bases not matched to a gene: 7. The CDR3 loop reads CASSSGQGAYEQYF. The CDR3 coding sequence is TGTGCCAGCTCCTCCGGACAGGGGGCTTACGAGCAGTACTTC.

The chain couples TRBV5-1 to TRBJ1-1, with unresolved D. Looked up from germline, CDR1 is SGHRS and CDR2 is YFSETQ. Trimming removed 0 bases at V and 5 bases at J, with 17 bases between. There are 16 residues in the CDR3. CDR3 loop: CASSLAVEVVQTEAFF. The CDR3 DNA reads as TGCGCCAGCAGCTTGGCCGTGGAGGTTGTGCAAACTGAAGCTTTCTTT.

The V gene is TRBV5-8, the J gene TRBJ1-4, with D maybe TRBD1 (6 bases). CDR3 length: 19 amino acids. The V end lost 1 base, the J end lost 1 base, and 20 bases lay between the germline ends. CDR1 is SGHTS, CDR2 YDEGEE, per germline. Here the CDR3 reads CASSLSFFRTGLTNEKLFF. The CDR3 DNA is TGTGCCAGCAGCTTGTCATTCTTCCGTACAGGGTTAACTAATGAAAAACTGTTTTTT.

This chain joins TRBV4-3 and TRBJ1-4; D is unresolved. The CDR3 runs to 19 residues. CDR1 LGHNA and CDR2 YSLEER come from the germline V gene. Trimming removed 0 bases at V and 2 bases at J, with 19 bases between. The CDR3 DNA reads TGCGCCAGCAGCCAAGATCGGGCAGCGGATTGGGTCACTAATGAAAAACTGTTTTTT. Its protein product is CASSQDRAADWVTNEKLFF.

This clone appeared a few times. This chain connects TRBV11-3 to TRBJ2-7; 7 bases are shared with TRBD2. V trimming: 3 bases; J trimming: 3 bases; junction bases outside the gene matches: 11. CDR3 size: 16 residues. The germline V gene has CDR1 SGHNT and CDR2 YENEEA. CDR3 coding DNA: TGTGCCAGCAGCTTCAACCAGGCTAGCGGATACTACGAGCAGTACTTC. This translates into CASSFNQASGYYEQYF.

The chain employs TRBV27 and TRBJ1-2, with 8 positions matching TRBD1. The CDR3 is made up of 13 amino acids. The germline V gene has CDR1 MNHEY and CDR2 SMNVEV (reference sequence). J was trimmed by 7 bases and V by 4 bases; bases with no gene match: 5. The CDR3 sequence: CASSYGQGRGYTF. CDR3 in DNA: TGTGCCAGCAGTTACGGACAGGGACGTGGCTACACCTTC.

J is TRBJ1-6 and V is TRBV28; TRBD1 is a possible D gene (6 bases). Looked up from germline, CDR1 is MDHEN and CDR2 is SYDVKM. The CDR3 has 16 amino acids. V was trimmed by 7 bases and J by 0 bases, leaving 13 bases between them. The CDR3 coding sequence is TGTGCCAGCACCCTTGGGGGCCTCTCCTATAATTCACCCCTCCACTTT. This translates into CASTLGGLSYNSPLHF.

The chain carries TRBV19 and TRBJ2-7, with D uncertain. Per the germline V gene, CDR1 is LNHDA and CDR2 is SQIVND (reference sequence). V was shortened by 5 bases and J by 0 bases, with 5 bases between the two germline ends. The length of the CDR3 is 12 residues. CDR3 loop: CASSASSYEQYF. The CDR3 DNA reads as TGTGCCAGTAGTGCTAGCTCCTACGAGCAGTACTTC.

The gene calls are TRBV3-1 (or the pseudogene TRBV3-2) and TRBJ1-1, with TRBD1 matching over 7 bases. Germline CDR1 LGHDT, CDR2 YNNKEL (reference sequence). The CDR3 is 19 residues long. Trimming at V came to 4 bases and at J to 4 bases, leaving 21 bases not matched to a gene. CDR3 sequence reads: CASSPTPLRGLSLITEAFF. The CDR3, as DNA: TGTGCCAGCAGCCCTACTCCATTGAGGGGGCTTAGCCTGATCACTGAAGCTTTCTTT.

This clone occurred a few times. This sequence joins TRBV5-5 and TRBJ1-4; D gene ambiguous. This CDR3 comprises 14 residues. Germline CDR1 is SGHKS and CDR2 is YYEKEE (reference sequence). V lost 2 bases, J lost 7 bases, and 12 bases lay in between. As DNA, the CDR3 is TGTGCCAGCAGCTTTAGCGGTAACGGTGAAAAACTGTTTTTT. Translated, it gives CASSFSGNGEKLFF.

The CDR3 DNA follows: TGCGCCAGCAGCCAAGATTGGGTAGCGGCCTACAATGAGCAGTTCTTC. Amino acids: CASSQDWVAAYNEQFF. The V gene is TRBV4-3, the J gene TRBJ2-1; possible D gene TRBD2, 6 bases. The germline V and J ends were trimmed by 0 bases and 2 bases, with 11 bases remaining between them. This CDR3 is 16 amino acids long. The germline V gene has CDR1 LGHNA and CDR2 YSLEER.

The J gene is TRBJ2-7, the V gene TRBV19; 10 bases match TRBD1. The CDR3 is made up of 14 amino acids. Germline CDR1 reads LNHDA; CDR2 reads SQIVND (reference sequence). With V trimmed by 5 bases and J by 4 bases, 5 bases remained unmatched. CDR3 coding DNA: TGTGCCAGTAGTCCGGGACAGGGGCTTTACGAGCAGTACTTC. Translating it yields CASSPGQGLYEQYF.